Presented here are 14 T cell receptor beta chains from one specimen sequenced in a study of beta chain features in type 1 diabetes. All of the isolated RNA was reverse transcribed, so expressed TCRB transcripts were sequenced. The assay was immunoSEQ multiplex PCR, and TCRdb's table has in-frame clones only and misses some. The sample contains 970,000 or so clones, roughly 17% of which appear only once. The sample consisted of naive CD4+ T cells from blood. All receptors come from a woman between 18 and 29 years old in good health.

This clone appeared a few times. The J gene is TRBJ1-1, the V gene TRBV19; D is possibly TRBD1 (5 bases). This CDR3 has 16 amino acids. From germline, CDR1 is LNHDA and CDR2 SQIVND (reference sequence). V lost 4 bases and J 4 bases, leaving 19 bases between the germline ends. Written as DNA, the CDR3 is TGTGCCAGTAGTAGGGGGAGGACACCTTGGGCCACTGAAGCTTTCTTT. Encoded protein: CASSRGRTPWATEAFF.

This chain joins TRBV7-3 and TRBJ2-1, with 9 bases that match TRBD2. This CDR3 is 14 amino acids long. Germline V lookup: CDR1 SGHTA, CDR2 FQGTGA. V lost 2 bases and J lost 7; bases outside the gene matches: 3. The CDR3 reads CASSLSSGKNEQFF. CDR3 DNA: TGTGCCAGCAGCTTATCTAGCGGGAAAAATGAGCAGTTCTTC. The variable domain in full, completed from reference TRBV7-3 and TRBJ2-1, reads GAGVSQTPSNKVTEKGKYVELRCDPISGHTALYWYRQSLGQGPEFLIYFQGTGAADDSGLPNDRFFAVRPEGSVSTLKIQRTERGDSAVYLCASSLSSGKNEQFFGPGTRLTVL.

The genes are TRBV5-4 and TRBJ1-1; 8 bases are shared with TRBD1. This CDR3 is built from 14 residues. Germline V gives CDR1 SGHNT, CDR2 YYREEE (reference sequence). V lost 0 bases, J lost 8 bases, and 6 bases stayed unmatched. In DNA, the CDR3 is TGTGCCAGCAGCTTGGCCTTTGGACAGGGAGAAGCTTTCTTT. Translating gives CASSLAFGQGEAFF.

This chain connects TRBV2 to TRBJ1-5; D uncertain. The germline gives CDR1 SNHLY, CDR2 FYNNEI. V lost 6 bases to trimming and J lost 0 bases, with 9 bases between them. The CDR3 consists of 14 residues. The CDR3 loop reads CASSVDGSNQPQHF. CDR3 DNA: TGTGCCAGCAGCGTCGACGGTAGCAATCAGCCCCAGCATTTT. Based on the CDR3 plus reference TRBV2 and TRBJ1-5, the full variable domain is EPEVTQTPSHQVTQMGQEVILRCVPISNHLYFYWYRQILGQKVEFLVSFYNNEISEKSEIFDDQFSVERPDGSNFTLKIRSTKLEDSAMYFCASSVDGSNQPQHFGDGTRLSIL.

The V call is TRBV5-6, the J call TRBJ1-4, with D unclear. The CDR3 covers 16 residues. Germline V gene data show CDR1 as SGHDT and CDR2 as YYEEEE. Trimming cost V 4 bases and J 4 bases, with 17 bases left between them. The CDR3 region has the DNA TGTGCCAGCAGCGGGCGGGGAGGCCTTCTTAATGAAAAACTGTTTTTT. Its protein product is CASSGRGGLLNEKLFF.

This clone was counted a few times. The chain employs TRBV27 and TRBJ2-7, with 9 nucleotides matching TRBD1. The CDR3 consists of 13 residues. CDR1 is MNHEY and CDR2 is SMNVEV in the germline V gene (reference sequence). With 7 bases clipped from V and 6 bases from J, the junction kept 7 bases outside the gene matches. The CDR3 here is CASTSGTGFEQYF. The CDR3 region has the DNA TGTGCCAGCACCTCCGGGACAGGGTTCGAGCAGTACTTC.

This clone was counted between two and nine times. DNA of the CDR3: TGCGCCAGCAAAAGGACTAGCGGGAGCTGGGAGCAGTACTTC. Residues: CASKRTSGSWEQYF. The V gene is TRBV5-1, the J gene TRBJ2-7; 13 bases are a match to TRBD2. From germline, CDR1 is SGHRS and CDR2 YFSETQ. The CDR3 is 14 amino acids. The ends lost 6 bases at V and 7 bases at J; junction bases unmatched: 7.

The chain uses TRBV28 and TRBJ2-5; D assignment may be TRBD1 or TRBD2 (5 bases each). Germline V lookup: CDR1 MDHEN, CDR2 SYDVKM. V gave up 8 bases and J gave up 3 bases, with 13 bases separating them. CDR3 length: 13 amino acids. In DNA, the CDR3 is TGTGCCAGCCAAAACGGGGCCGAAGAGACCCAGTACTTC. The encoded protein is CASQNGAEETQYF.

Comments on this clone: Other DNA sequences of this sample code for an identical CDR3. The chain combines TRBV19 with TRBJ2-1, with D tentatively TRBD2 (5 bases). CDR3 length: 14 residues. The V end was cut by 5 bases, the J end by 7 bases, with 15 bases between. The V gene's germline CDR1 is LNHDA and CDR2 SQIVND (reference sequence). CDR3 in amino acids: CASSPRLAANEQFF. DNA for the CDR3: TGTGCCAGTAGTCCTCGGCTAGCTGCTAATGAGCAGTTCTTC. Looking up the rest from reference TRBV19 and TRBJ2-1 gives the full variable domain: DGGITQSPKYLFRKEGQNVTLSCEQNLNHDAMYWYRQDPGQGLRLIYYSQIVNDFQKGDIAEGYSVSREKKESFPLTVTSAQKNPTAFYLCASSPRLAANEQFFGPGTRLTVL.

The rearrangement links TRBV6-5 to TRBJ2-5; TRBD2 might be the D (6 bases). This CDR3 is 14 amino acids long. Trimming pared 5 bases from V and 2 bases from J, leaving 12 bases between. Germline assignment: CDR1 MNHEY and CDR2 SVGAGI. The CDR3: CASSEWGRQETQYF. CDR3 DNA: TGTGCCAGCAGTGAATGGGGGAGGCAAGAGACCCAGTACTTC.

The chain carries TRBV10-3 and TRBJ2-7; 7 bases match TRBD1. V shed 5 bases, J shed 2 bases, and the junction held 3 bases outside the gene matches. There are 13 residues in the CDR3. Germline CDR1 is ENHRY and CDR2 is SYGVKD. The CDR3, as DNA: TGTGCCATCAGTCTGACAGGGACCTACGAGCAGTACTTC. Translating gives CAISLTGTYEQYF.

The CDR3 region is CAISGQASTNEKLFF. For the CDR3, the DNA is TGTGCCATCAGTGGACAGGCGTCAACTAATGAAAAACTGTTTTTT. The J gene is TRBJ1-4, the V gene TRBV10-3, with D possibly being TRBD1 (6 bases). Trimming took 4 bases from V and 0 from J, leaving 9 bases between them. The CDR3 has 15 residues. Germline values: CDR1 ENHRY, CDR2 SYGVKD.

This clone was counted between two and nine times. The rearrangement links TRBV7-2 to TRBJ2-1; TRBD2 matches 9 bases. The CDR3 totals 16 residues. J gave up 4 bases and V 2 bases, and 6 bases lay outside the gene matches. Germline V lookup: CDR1 SGHTA, CDR2 FQGNSA. The CDR3 DNA reads TGTGCCAGCAGCTTACTGAGCGGGAGGATTTACAATGAGCAGTTCTTC. Translation: CASSLLSGRIYNEQFF.

This chain links TRBV6-5 with TRBJ2-7; 7 nucleotides align to TRBD2. The germline V gene has CDR1 MNHEY and CDR2 SVGAGI. The CDR3 runs to 13 residues. V lost 2 bases and J lost 7; bases outside the gene matches: 5. Here the CDR3 DNA reads TGTGCCAGCAGTTACCTCCCCGGGGGGGAGCAGTACTTC. Its translation: CASSYLPGGEQYF.